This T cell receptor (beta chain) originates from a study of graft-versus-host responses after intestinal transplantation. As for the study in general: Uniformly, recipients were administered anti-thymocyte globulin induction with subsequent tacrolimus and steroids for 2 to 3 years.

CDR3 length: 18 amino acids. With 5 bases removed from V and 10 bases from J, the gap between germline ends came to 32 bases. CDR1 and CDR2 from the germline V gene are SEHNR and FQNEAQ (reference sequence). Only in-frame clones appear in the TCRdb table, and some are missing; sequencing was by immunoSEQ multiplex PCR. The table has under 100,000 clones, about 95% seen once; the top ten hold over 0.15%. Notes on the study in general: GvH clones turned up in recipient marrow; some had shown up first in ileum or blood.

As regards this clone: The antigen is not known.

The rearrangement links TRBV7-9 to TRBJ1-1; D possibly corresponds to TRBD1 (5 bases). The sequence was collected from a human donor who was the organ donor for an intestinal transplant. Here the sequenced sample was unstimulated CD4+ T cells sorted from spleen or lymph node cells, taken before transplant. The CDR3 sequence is CASSRVLANSQSGGPAFF. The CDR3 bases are TGTGCCAGCAGCCGGGTACTGGCTAACAGCCAGTCCGGGGGTCCAGCTTTCTTT.